The table lists the clone carrying this T cell receptor beta chain with many counts. Its target is unknown. Unique molecular identifiers tagged every individual TCR cDNA molecule. TCRdb re-analysed the 5' RACE reads in MiXCR, keeping a single row per CDR3 protein. The sample holds about 120,000 distinct CDR3 sequences, 10% to 13% seen once. The data are from a study of spatial heterogeneity in lung cancer. Across the study: When follow-up PBMC samples existed, they were sequenced (at a median of about 24 months after resection).

Regarding time point: blood at routine non-recurrence follow-up after resection. Sequencing of whole RNA from tumor, nontumor lung or frozen PBMC involved no sorting. Study results and caveats: Ubiquitous expanded tumor TCRs surfaced in blood more at resection than they did at follow-up.

Looked up from germline, CDR1 is MNHEY and CDR2 is SVGEGT. The CDR3 runs to 15 residues. The V gene lost 3 bases and the J gene lost 4 bases, with 12 bases spanning the gap. Specimen: PBMCs, collected at follow-up. V is TRBV6-2 or TRBV6-3 and J is TRBJ2-2, with D possibly being TRBD1 or TRBD2 (5 bases each). This clonotype was obtained from a female donor with early-stage non-small cell lung cancer. CDR3 DNA sequence: TGTGCCAGCAGTTATAGTCGGGGCCCCACCGGGGAGCTGTTTTTT. It encodes CASSYSRGPTGELFF.